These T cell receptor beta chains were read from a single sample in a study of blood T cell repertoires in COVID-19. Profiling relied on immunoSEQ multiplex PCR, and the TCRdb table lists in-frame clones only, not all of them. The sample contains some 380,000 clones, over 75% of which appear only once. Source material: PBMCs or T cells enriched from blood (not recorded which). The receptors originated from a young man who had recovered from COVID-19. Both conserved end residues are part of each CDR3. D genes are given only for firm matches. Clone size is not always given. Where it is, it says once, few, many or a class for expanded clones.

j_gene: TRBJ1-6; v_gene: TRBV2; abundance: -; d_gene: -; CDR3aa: CASSDTSSLYSSLHF; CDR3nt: TGTGCCAGCAGTGACACTTCGTCCCTATATTCTTCCCTCCACTTT
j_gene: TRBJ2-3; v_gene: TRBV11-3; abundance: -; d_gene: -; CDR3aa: CASSLVGGTDTQYF; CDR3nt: TGTGCCAGCAGCTTGGTAGGGGGCACAGATACGCAGTATTTT
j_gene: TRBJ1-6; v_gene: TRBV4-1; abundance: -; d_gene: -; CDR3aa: CASSDTNSPLHF; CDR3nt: TGCGCCAGCAGCGACACCAATTCACCCCTCCACTTT
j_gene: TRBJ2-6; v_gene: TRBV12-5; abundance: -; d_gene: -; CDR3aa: CASGLVPPLAEVRNRANVLTF; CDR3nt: TGTGCTAGTGGTTTGGTACCGCCGCTGGCTGAGGTCCGAAATCGGGCCAACGTCCTGACTTTC
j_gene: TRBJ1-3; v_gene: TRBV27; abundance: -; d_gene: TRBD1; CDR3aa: CASSPRTGGIDTIYF; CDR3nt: TGTGCCAGCAGTCCCCGGACAGGGGGCATAGACACCATATATTTT
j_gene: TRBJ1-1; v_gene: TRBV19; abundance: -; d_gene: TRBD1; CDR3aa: CASIPGQGAFEAFF; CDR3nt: TGTGCCAGTATCCCGGGACAGGGGGCATTTGAAGCTTTCTTT
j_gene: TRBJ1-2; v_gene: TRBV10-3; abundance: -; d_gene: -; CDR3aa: CAISDPLGATNYGYTF; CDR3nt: TGTGCCATCAGTGACCCCCTGGGGGCGACTAACTATGGCTACACCTTC
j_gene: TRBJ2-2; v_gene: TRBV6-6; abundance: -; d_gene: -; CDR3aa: CASSYTGGELFF; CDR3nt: TGTGCCAGCAGTTATACCGGCGGGGAGCTGTTTTTT
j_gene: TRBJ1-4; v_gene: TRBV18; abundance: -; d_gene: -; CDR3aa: CASSATGTTNEKLFF; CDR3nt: TGTGCCAGCTCGGCGACCGGGACAACTAATGAAAAACTGTTTTTT
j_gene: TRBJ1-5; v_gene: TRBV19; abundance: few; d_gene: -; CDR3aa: CASSPQRQAGNQPQHF; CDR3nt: TGTGCCAGTAGTCCGCAGAGACAGGCCGGCAATCAGCCCCAGCATTTT
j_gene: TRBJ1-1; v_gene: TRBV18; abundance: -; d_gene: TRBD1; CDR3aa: CASSRDRQSMNTEAFF; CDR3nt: TGTGCCAGCTCCAGGGACAGACAATCGATGAACACTGAAGCTTTCTTT
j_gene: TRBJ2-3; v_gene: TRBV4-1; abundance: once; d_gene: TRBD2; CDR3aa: CASSQEQRGGQIDTQYF; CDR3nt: TGCGCCAGCAGCCAAGAACAGCGGGGGGGCCAGATAGATACGCAGTATTTT
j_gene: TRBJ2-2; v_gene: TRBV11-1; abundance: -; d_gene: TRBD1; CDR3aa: CASSPGQGNTGELFF; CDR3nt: TGTGCCAGCAGTCCGGGACAGGGAAACACCGGGGAGCTGTTTTTT
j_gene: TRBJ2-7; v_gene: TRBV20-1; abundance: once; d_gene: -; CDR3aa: CGAGEQYF; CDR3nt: TGCGGGGCCGGGGAGCAGTACTTC
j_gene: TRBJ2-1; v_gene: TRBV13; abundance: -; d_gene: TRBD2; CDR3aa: CASSFRDYSILAEFF; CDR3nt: TGTGCCAGCAGCTTCCGGGACTATTCTATCCTCGCAGAGTTCTTC
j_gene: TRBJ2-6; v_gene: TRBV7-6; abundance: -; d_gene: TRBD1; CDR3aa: CASSLGSRGRPSGANVLTF; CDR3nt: TGTGCCAGCAGCTTAGGATCCAGGGGGCGCCCCTCTGGGGCCAACGTCCTGACTTTC
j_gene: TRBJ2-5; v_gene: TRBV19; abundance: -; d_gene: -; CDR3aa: CASTQGPETQYF; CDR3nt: TGTGCCAGTACCCAGGGTCCAGAGACCCAGTACTTC
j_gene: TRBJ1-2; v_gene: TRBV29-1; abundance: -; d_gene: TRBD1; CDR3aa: CSVGRTGASNYGYTF; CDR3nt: TGCAGCGTTGGACGGACAGGCGCCTCTAACTATGGCTACACCTTC
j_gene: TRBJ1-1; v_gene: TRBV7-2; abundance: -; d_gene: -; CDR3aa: CASSLEGAGVTEAFF; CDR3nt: TGTGCCAGCAGCTTAGAAGGGGCAGGAGTAACTGAAGCTTTCTTT
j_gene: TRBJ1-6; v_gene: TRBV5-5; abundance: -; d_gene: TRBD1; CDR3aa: CASGRQGTSPLHF; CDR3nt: TGTGCCAGCGGGAGACAGGGTACATCACCCCTCCACTTT
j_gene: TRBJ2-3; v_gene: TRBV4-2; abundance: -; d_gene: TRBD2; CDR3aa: CASSYLTSGVGDTQYF; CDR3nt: TGTGCCAGCAGCTACCTGACTAGCGGGGTTGGGGATACGCAGTATTTT
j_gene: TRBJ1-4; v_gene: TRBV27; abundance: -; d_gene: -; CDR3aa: CASSRGQFATNEKLFF; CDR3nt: TGTGCCAGCAGCAGAGGACAGTTTGCAACTAATGAAAAACTGTTTTTT
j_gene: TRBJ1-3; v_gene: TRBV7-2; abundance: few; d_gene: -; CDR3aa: CASSPQRMESAIYF; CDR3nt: TGTGCCAGCAGCCCCCAGAGGATGGAATCGGCCATATATTTT
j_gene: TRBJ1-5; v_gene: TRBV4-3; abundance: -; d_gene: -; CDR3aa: CASSQGSNQPQHF; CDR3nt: TGCGCCAGCAGCCAAGGGAGTAATCAGCCCCAGCATTTT
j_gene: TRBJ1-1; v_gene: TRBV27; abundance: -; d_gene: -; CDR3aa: CASRSVNTEAFF; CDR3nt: TGTGCCAGCAGGTCGGTGAACACTGAAGCTTTCTTT
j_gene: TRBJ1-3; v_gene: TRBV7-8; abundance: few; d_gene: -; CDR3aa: CASSWGVSGNTIYF; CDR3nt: TGTGCCAGCAGCTGGGGGGTGAGCGGAAACACCATATATTTT
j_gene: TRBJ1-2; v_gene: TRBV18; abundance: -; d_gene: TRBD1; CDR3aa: CASSLTGQGYGYTF; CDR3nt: TGTGCCAGCTCATTAACCGGACAGGGCTATGGCTACACCTTC
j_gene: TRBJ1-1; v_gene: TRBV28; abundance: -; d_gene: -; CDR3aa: CASRTAQNTEAFF; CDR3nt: TGTGCCAGCAGGACAGCCCAGAACACTGAAGCTTTCTTT